These T cell receptor beta chains were read from a single sample in a study of T cell responses to AZD1222 COVID-19 vaccine. Here immunoSEQ multiplex PCR was the method, and the copy in TCRdb shows in-frame clones only, minus some. The sample has around 66,000 clones, approximately 84% seen once; the top ten hold around 16%. Sequencing was performed on peripheral blood, taken on day 0 of AZD1222 vaccination. The receptors stem from an adult in good health. Both conserved end residues are part of each CDR3. Each record gives: clone size, J gene, D gene, V gene, CDR3 protein, CDR3 DNA. The D gene is left open where the match is weak. Not all rows give a size; the values are once, few, many and, for expanded clones, a class.

>-|TRBJ1-5|-|TRBV27
CASSKRGGGQPQHF
TGTGCCAGCAGCAAACGGGGGGGAGGTCAGCCCCAGCATTTT
>-|TRBJ1-5|-|TRBV28
CASVAPNQPQHF
TGTGCCAGCGTCGCCCCCAATCAGCCCCAGCATTTT
>-|TRBJ1-4|TRBD1|TRBV13
CASSLRDRGDEKLFF
TGTGCCAGCAGCCTCCGCGACAGGGGTGATGAAAAACTGTTTTTT
>-|TRBJ2-7|TRBD1|TRBV9
CASSVSGQGQYEQYF
TGTGCCAGCAGCGTCTCGGGACAGGGACAATACGAGCAGTACTTC
>-|TRBJ1-3|TRBD1|TRBV7-9
CASSPGQGSSGNTIYF
TGTGCCAGCAGCCCGGGACAGGGTTCGTCTGGAAACACCATATATTTT
>-|TRBJ2-1|TRBD2|TRBV4-1
CASSQDPKTSGREDEQFF
TGCGCCAGCAGCCAAGATCCCAAGACTAGCGGGAGGGAAGATGAGCAGTTCTTC
>once|TRBJ1-1|TRBD1|TRBV6-6
CASSSTRDRENTEAFF
TGTGCCAGCAGTTCCACTAGGGACAGAGAGAACACTGAAGCTTTCTTT
>-|TRBJ2-7|TRBD2|TRBV7-9
CASSLELAGASYEQYF
TGTGCCAGCAGCTTAGAACTAGCGGGGGCCTCCTACGAGCAGTACTTC
>-|TRBJ2-5|TRBD1|TRBV16
CASSRSTGQAPETQYF
TGTGCCAGCAGTCGAAGTACGGGACAGGCCCCAGAGACCCAGTACTTC
>-|TRBJ1-1|-|TRBV6-5
CASSYSIENTEAFF
TGTGCCAGCAGTTACTCGATCGAGAACACTGAAGCTTTCTTT
>-|TRBJ1-2|TRBD1|TRBV29-1
CSGTGGNYGYTF
TGCAGCGGGACAGGGGGCAACTATGGCTACACCTTC
>-|TRBJ2-3|-|TRBV7-3
CASSLNGLRGTDTQYF
TGTGCCAGCAGCTTAAACGGGTTGCGGGGCACAGATACGCAGTATTTT
>-|TRBJ1-1|-|TRBV5-1
CASSSPPNTEAFF
TGCGCCAGCAGTTCTCCTCCGAACACTGAAGCTTTCTTT
>-|TRBJ2-3|-|TRBV4-3
CASSQDSGDTQYF
TGCGCCAGCAGCCAAGATTCGGGAGATACGCAGTATTTT
>-|TRBJ2-1|TRBD2|TRBV20-1
CSASYIGLALKEQFF
TGCAGTGCTAGTTACATAGGACTAGCCCTAAAGGAGCAGTTCTTC
>-|TRBJ2-1|TRBD2|TRBV11-2
CASSLGLAGYNEQFF
TGTGCCAGCAGCCTCGGACTAGCGGGGTACAATGAGCAGTTCTTC
>-|TRBJ1-5|-|TRBV6-6
CASSYPAGETPQHF
TGTGCCAGCAGTTACCCCGCGGGGGAAACGCCCCAGCATTTT
>-|TRBJ2-1|-|TRBV28
CASSNPGGRAYNEQFF
TGTGCCAGCAGTAACCCTGGGGGACGGGCTTACAATGAGCAGTTCTTC
>-|TRBJ1-1|-|TRBV2
CASSVYSNTEAFF
TGTGCCAGCAGTGTATACAGTAACACTGAAGCTTTCTTT
>-|TRBJ1-2|-|TRBV19
CASSIVYGNYGYTF
TGTGCCAGTAGTATAGTTTACGGTAACTATGGCTACACCTTC
>-|TRBJ1-5|TRBD1|TRBV7-2
CASSSARTGTNQPQHF
TGTGCCAGCAGCTCGGCTAGGACAGGGACAAATCAGCCCCAGCATTTT
>many|TRBJ1-2|TRBD1|TRBV9
CASSASGTGNYGYTF
TGTGCCAGCAGCGCCTCCGGGACAGGCAACTATGGCTACACCTTC
>-|TRBJ1-5|-|TRBV29-1
CSAFNRDSNQPQHF
TGCAGCGCCTTCAACCGGGACAGCAATCAGCCCCAGCATTTT
>-|TRBJ2-1|TRBD2|TRBV29-1
CSLAGGFSYNEQFF
TGCAGTTTAGCGGGAGGTTTCTCCTACAATGAGCAGTTCTTC
>few|TRBJ1-6|-|TRBV7-2
CASSLGELSYNSPLHF
TGTGCCAGCAGCTTAGGGGAACTCTCCTATAATTCACCCCTCCACTTT
>-|TRBJ2-5|-|TRBV7-3
CASSPHGTGQTQYF
TGTGCCAGCAGCCCCCATGGTACTGGACAGACCCAGTACTTC
>-|TRBJ2-7|TRBD1|TRBV4-3
CASSQDRQGYEQYF
TGCGCCAGCAGCCAAGATAGACAGGGGTACGAGCAGTACTTC
>-|TRBJ2-7|-|TRBV6-2/TRBV6-3
CASSLGQSSYEQYF
TGTGCCAGCAGTCTAGGACAGAGCTCCTACGAGCAGTACTTC
>-|TRBJ1-2|TRBD1|TRBV6-1
CASSDLGQGLYGYTF
TGTGCCAGCAGTGATCTGGGACAGGGCCTCTATGGCTACACCTTC
>many|TRBJ1-1|-|TRBV10-2
CASSDYPRRRTEAFF
TGCGCCAGCAGTGATTACCCACGGAGACGAACTGAAGCTTTCTTT
>-|TRBJ1-2|-|TRBV5-6
CASSPGRRDYGYTF
TGTGCCAGCAGCCCCGGGCGCCGTGACTATGGCTACACCTTC
>-|TRBJ2-3|-|TRBV3-1/TRBV3-2
CASSSVSTDTQYF
TGTGCCAGCTCTAGCGTCAGCACAGATACGCAGTATTTT
>-|TRBJ2-2|TRBD2|TRBV12-5
CASHGGGNTGELFF
TGTGCTAGTCATGGCGGGGGGAACACCGGGGAGCTGTTTTTT
>-|TRBJ2-3|-|TRBV14
CASSQASPFMNTQYF
TGTGCCAGCAGCCAAGCCTCCCCCTTCATGAATACGCAGTATTTT
>-|TRBJ1-1|-|TRBV2
CASSAQGNTEAFF
TGTGCCAGCAGTGCTCAGGGGAACACTGAAGCTTTCTTT
>few|TRBJ2-4|TRBD2|TRBV20-1
CSASGGDLVNIQYF
TGCAGTGCTAGTGGGGGGGATCTCGTAAACATTCAGTACTTC
>-|TRBJ2-2|-|TRBV2
CASRGRSNTGELFF
TGTGCCAGCAGAGGACGGTCGAACACCGGGGAGCTGTTTTTT
>-|TRBJ2-7|TRBD1|TRBV30
CAWSPGTGDYEQYF
TGTGCCTGGAGTCCCGGGACAGGTGACTACGAGCAGTACTTC
>-|TRBJ1-1|-|TRBV12-3/TRBV12-4
CASMAGHTEAFF
TGTGCCAGCATGGCAGGGCACACTGAAGCTTTCTTT
>-|TRBJ2-7|TRBD1|TRBV5-3
CARSRRTGHRCEQYF
TGTGCCAGAAGCCGCAGGACAGGACATCGCTGCGAGCAGTACTTC
>once|TRBJ2-3|-|TRBV12-3/TRBV12-4
CASRGSRTDTQYF
TGTGCCAGCCGGGGGTCAAGAACAGATACGCAGTATTTT
>-|TRBJ1-1|-|TRBV20-1
CSASRPDGMNTEAFF
TGCAGTGCTAGTCGTCCAGACGGCATGAACACTGAAGCTTTCTTT
>-|TRBJ2-7|TRBD2|TRBV5-1
CASSRTSENEQYF
TGCGCCAGCAGCCGGACTAGTGAGAACGAGCAGTACTTC
>-|TRBJ1-2|-|TRBV28
CASSPGQNYGYTF
TGTGCCAGCAGCCCGGGACAAAACTATGGCTACACCTTC
>-|TRBJ1-2|TRBD1|TRBV19
CASSIGTGGGYTF
TGTGCCAGTAGTATAGGGACAGGTGGGGGCTACACCTTC
>-|TRBJ1-6|-|TRBV6-5
CASSWTDSSYNSPLHF
TGTGCCAGCAGTTGGACAGATAGCTCCTATAATTCACCCCTCCACTTT
>-|TRBJ2-3|TRBD2|TRBV27
CASKSGASGSTDTQYF
TGTGCCAGCAAAAGTGGAGCTAGCGGGAGTACAGATACGCAGTATTTT
>-|TRBJ2-7|-|TRBV4-1
CASSQDGRGAYEQYF
TGCGCCAGCAGCCAAGATGGGCGGGGAGCCTACGAGCAGTACTTC
>-|TRBJ1-2|TRBD1|TRBV30
CAWSDHRGQYGYTF
TGTGCCTGGAGTGATCACAGGGGGCAATATGGCTACACCTTC
>-|TRBJ2-2|TRBD1|TRBV9
CASSVDTGGNTGELFF
TGTGCCAGCAGCGTAGATACAGGGGGAAATACCGGGGAGCTGTTTTTT
>-|TRBJ1-3|-|TRBV7-2
CASSPDPGVGNTIYF
TGTGCCAGCAGCCCCGACCCGGGGGTAGGAAACACCATATATTTT
>-|TRBJ2-3|TRBD2|TRBV2
CASNLDGGTDTQYF
TGTGCCAGCAATTTGGACGGGGGGACAGATACGCAGTATTTT
>-|TRBJ1-2|-|TRBV19
CASSSRSYGYTF
TGTGCCAGTAGTTCCAGGTCATATGGCTACACCTTC
>-|TRBJ2-1|-|TRBV4-3
CASSQVAGPEQFF
TGCGCCAGCAGCCAAGTCGCGGGGCCGGAGCAGTTCTTC
>once|TRBJ1-2|-|TRBV3-1/TRBV3-2
CASSQDARAFYGYTF
TGTGCCAGCAGCCAAGATGCCCGGGCTTTCTATGGCTACACCTTC